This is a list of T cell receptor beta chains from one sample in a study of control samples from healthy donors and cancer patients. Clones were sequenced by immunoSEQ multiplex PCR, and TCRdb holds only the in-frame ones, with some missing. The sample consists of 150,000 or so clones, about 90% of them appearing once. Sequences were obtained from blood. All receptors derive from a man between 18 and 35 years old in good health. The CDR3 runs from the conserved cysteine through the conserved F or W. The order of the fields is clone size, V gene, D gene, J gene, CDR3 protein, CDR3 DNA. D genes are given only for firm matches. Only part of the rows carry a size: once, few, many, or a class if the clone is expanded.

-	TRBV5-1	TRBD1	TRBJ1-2	CASGQGNNYGYTF	TGCGCCAGTGGACAGGGGAATAACTATGGCTACACCTTC
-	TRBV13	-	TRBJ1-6	CASSLGGTGIANSPLHF	TGTGCCAGCAGCTTAGGCGGAACAGGGATAGCTAATTCACCCCTCCACTTT
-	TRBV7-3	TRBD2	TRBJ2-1	CASSQLAGGYNEQFF	TGTGCCAGCAGCCAACTAGCGGGGGGTTACAATGAGCAGTTCTTC
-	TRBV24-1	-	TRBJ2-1	CATSDLGLINEQFF	TGTGCCACCAGTGATTTAGGGCTTATAAATGAGCAGTTCTTC
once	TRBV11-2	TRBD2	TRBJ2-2	CASTRQSAGGWTGELFF	TGTGCCAGCACCAGACAGTCAGCGGGGGGCTGGACCGGGGAGCTGTTTTTT
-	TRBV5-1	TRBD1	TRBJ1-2	CASSLSGGTGYTF	TGCGCCAGCAGCTTGTCAGGGGGCACGGGCTACACCTTC
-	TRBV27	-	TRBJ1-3	CASGFWGNGNTIYF	TGTGCCAGCGGGTTCTGGGGAAATGGAAACACCATATATTTT
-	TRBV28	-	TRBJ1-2	CASSFRYGYTF	TGTGCCAGCAGTTTCCGATACGGCTACACCTTC
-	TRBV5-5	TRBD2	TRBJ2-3	CASSFSKTSGVTDTQYF	TGTGCCAGCAGCTTTTCGAAGACTAGCGGGGTCACAGATACGCAGTATTTT
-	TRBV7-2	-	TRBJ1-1	CASSPGVDNTEAFF	TGTGCCAGCAGCCCAGGGGTCGACAACACTGAAGCTTTCTTT
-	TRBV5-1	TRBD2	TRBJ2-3	CASSLGLAGVSTDTQYF	TGCGCCAGCAGCTTGGGTCTAGCGGGGGTTAGCACAGATACGCAGTATTTT
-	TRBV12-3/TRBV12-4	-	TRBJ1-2	CASSSHYGYTF	TGTGCCAGCAGTTCCCACTATGGCTACACCTTC
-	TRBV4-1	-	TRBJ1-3	CASSEVGKRTEGNTIYF	TGCGCCAGCAGCGAAGTCGGGAAAAGGACGGAAGGAAACACCATATATTTT
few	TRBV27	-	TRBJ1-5	CASRVGNQPQHF	TGTGCCAGCAGGGTTGGTAATCAGCCCCAGCATTTT
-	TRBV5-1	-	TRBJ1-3	CASSFREDGNTIYF	TGCGCCAGCAGCTTCAGGGAGGATGGAAACACCATATATTTT
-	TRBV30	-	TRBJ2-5	CAWSRGTTQETQYF	TGTGCCTGGAGTAGGGGGACTACACAAGAGACCCAGTACTTC
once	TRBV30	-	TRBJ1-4	CAWSVGGLMEKLFF	TGTGCCTGGAGTGTAGGGGGGTTAATGGAAAAACTGTTTTTT
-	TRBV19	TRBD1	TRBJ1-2	CASSIHRDRDYGYTF	TGTGCCAGTAGTATCCACCGGGACAGGGATTATGGCTACACCTTC
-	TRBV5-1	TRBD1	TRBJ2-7	CASSLVPPGQGIDEQYF	TGCGCCAGCAGCTTGGTCCCTCCGGGACAGGGAATCGACGAGCAGTACTTC
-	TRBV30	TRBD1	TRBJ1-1	CAWTKTPRTGPNTEAFF	TGTGCCTGGACAAAGACCCCTAGGACAGGGCCGAACACTGAAGCTTTCTTT
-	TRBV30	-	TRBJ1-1	CAWIPRGLVNTEAFF	TGTGCCTGGATCCCCCGGGGACTGGTGAACACTGAAGCTTTCTTT
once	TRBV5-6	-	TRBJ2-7	CASSLVGAEGREQYF	TGTGCCAGCAGCTTGGTTGGGGCAGAAGGACGGGAGCAGTACTTC
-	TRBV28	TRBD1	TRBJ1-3	CASGRQGPLLIGGNTIYF	TGTGCCAGCGGAAGACAGGGTCCTTTGCTGATAGGTGGAAACACCATATATTTT
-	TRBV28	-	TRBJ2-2	CASSLLAGPSAGELFF	TGTGCCAGCAGTTTATTAGCAGGCCCATCCGCCGGGGAGCTGTTTTTT
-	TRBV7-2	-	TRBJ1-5	CASSLGDSNQPQHF	TGTGCCAGCAGCTTAGGGGACAGCAATCAGCCCCAGCATTTT